Each of the 10 T cell receptor beta chains below was sequenced from the same sample in a study of PD-1 blockade in classical Hodgkin lymphoma. All trial patients relapsed after autologous stem cell transplantation. Assay: immunoSEQ multiplex PCR; the TCRdb copy retains only in-frame clones and omits some. Here the sample spans 10,000 or so clones, about 80% being singletons. This material consisted of peripheral blood mononuclear cells (PBMCs), taken before the second cycle of nivolumab. The receptors shown here come from a human donor with classical Hodgkin lymphoma.

V usage is TRBV6-6 and J usage is TRBJ1-3; no clear D. CDR1 and CDR2 from the germline V gene are MNHNY and SVGAGI (reference sequence). CDR3 size: 13 residues. V was cut by 7 bases and J by 1 base, with 8 bases left in between. This CDR3 reads CASIEGSGNTIYF. CDR3 bases: TGTGCCAGCATCGAGGGATCTGGAAACACCATATATTTT.

This clone was recorded once. The V gene is TRBV6-1, the J gene TRBJ2-5; D may match TRBD1 or TRBD2 (6 bases each). The V gene's germline CDR1 is MNHNS and CDR2 SASEGT. The CDR3 contains 15 residues. Trimming stripped 6 bases from V and 3 bases from J, with 17 bases between. This CDR3 is CASRGAGGKKETQYF. CDR3 nucleotides: TGTGCCAGCAGGGGGGCCGGCGGGAAAAAAGAGACCCAGTACTTC.

The CDR3, as DNA: TGTGCCAGTAGGGACAGGGGTGTGATCGGGGAGCTGTTTTTT. Its translation: CASRDRGVIGELFF. The chain is built from TRBV19 and TRBJ2-2; 9 positions agree with TRBD1. The CDR3 loop spans 14 amino acids. CDR1 is LNHDA, CDR2 SQIVND, per germline (reference sequence). V gave up 6 bases and J gave up 7 bases; unmatched junction bases: 6.

The chain recombines TRBV19 with TRBJ2-5; D is uncertain. Trimming took 5 bases from V and 2 from J, leaving 9 bases between them. Germline CDR1 and CDR2: LNHDA and SQIVND (reference sequence). The CDR3 runs to 13 residues. The CDR3 sequence: CASSRALQETQYF. CDR3 in DNA: TGTGCCAGTAGTCGAGCGCTACAAGAGACCCAGTACTTC.

This CDR3 is CASSTVSGNTEAFF. The CDR3 DNA reads TGTGCCAGCAGCACCGTAAGTGGAAACACTGAAGCTTTCTTT. The chain carries TRBV7-8 and TRBJ1-1; D is uncertain. The CDR3 sequence is 14 residues long. V lost 5 bases and J lost 2, with 12 bases in between. Germline loops: CDR1 SGHVS, CDR2 FQNEAQ.

The chain employs TRBV14 and TRBJ2-2, with 9 bases matching TRBD2. Germline trimming cut 4 bases from V and 2 bases from J; bases unmatched to any gene: 8. Germline V CDR1 and CDR2: SGHDN, FVKESK. The CDR3 is made up of 17 amino acids. The CDR3 DNA reads as TGTGCCAGCAGCCCGTACCTTAGCGGGAGAAACACCGGGGAGCTGTTTTTT. Translation: CASSPYLSGRNTGELFF. The entire variable domain, with the rest obtained from reference TRBV14 and TRBJ2-2, is as follows: EAGVTQFPSHSVIEKGQTVTLRCDPISGHDNLYWYRRVMGKEIKFLLHFVKESKQDESGMPNNRFLAERTGGTYSTLKVQPAELEDSGVYFCASSPYLSGRNTGELFFGEGSRLTVL.

J is TRBJ2-1 and V is TRBV11-1; no firm D call. V was trimmed by 1 base and J by 10 bases, leaving 11 bases between them. Germline V gene sequence: CDR1 SGHAT, CDR2 FQDESV (reference sequence). The CDR3 is 13 amino acids. The CDR3 loop is CASSLDIGWEQFF. In DNA form, the CDR3 reads TGTGCCAGCAGCTTAGATATTGGGTGGGAGCAGTTCTTC.

The chain employs TRBV5-1 and TRBJ2-1; 8 positions match TRBD2. Germline V gene data show CDR1 as SGHRS and CDR2 as YFSETQ. The CDR3 loop spans 16 amino acids. V shed 1 base, J shed 10 bases, and the junction held 13 bases outside the gene matches. The chain's CDR3 is CASSLTRREGQREQFF. The CDR3 DNA reads as TGCGCCAGCAGCTTGACCCGTCGGGAGGGCCAGCGCGAGCAGTTCTTC.

J is TRBJ2-7 and V is TRBV4-1, with TRBD2 matching over 7 bases. With V trimmed by 4 bases and J by 0 bases, 9 bases remained unmatched. This CDR3 contains 16 residues. In germline, CDR1 is MGHRA, CDR2 YSYEKL. CDR3 bases: TGCGCCAGCAGCCTTCTAGGCGGGGGTGGCTCCTACGAGCAGTACTTC. It yields the protein CASSLLGGGGSYEQYF.

The rearrangement joins TRBV19 to TRBJ1-5; a possible D gene is TRBD1 (5 bases). The CDR3 consists of 15 residues. V was trimmed by 6 bases and J by 4 bases, leaving 16 bases between them. In germline, CDR1 is LNHDA, CDR2 SQIVND (reference sequence). CDR3 sequence reads: CASRGPAGTNQPQHF. The CDR3 DNA sequence: TGTGCCAGTAGGGGGCCTGCAGGGACGAATCAGCCCCAGCATTTT.